These 25 T cell receptor beta chains originate from one sample sequenced in a study of T cells after yellow fever vaccination. TCRdb re-called the 5' RACE reads with MiXCR, one entry per CDR3 protein. This table holds a few hundred thousand distinct CDR3 sequences, 10% to 15% found once. This specimen consisted of CD4+ T cells sorted from PBMCs, obtained 45 days after the yellow fever booster vaccination. The receptors were sampled from a man aged 25-45 years who received the YFV17D yellow fever vaccine.

This clonotype was detected ten times or more. The chain uses TRBV6-2 or TRBV6-3 and TRBJ2-1, with 10 bases lining up with TRBD2. The V and J ends lost 6 bases and 8 bases, in that order; junction bases with no gene match: 10. This CDR3 has 15 amino acids. CDR1 is MNHEY, CDR2 SVGEGT, per germline. Written as DNA, the CDR3 is TGTGCCAGCAGGTCCCCGCTAGCGGGAGTCCATGAGCAGTTCTTC. It codes for CASRSPLAGVHEQFF.

This sequence joins TRBV5-1 and TRBJ2-7; D might be TRBD2 (6 bases). Trimming pared 0 bases from V and 3 bases from J, leaving 16 bases between. Per germline, CDR1 SGHRS and CDR2 YFSETQ. The CDR3 loop spans 16 amino acids. CDR3 loop: CASSLAGSNSVYEQYF. DNA for the CDR3: TGCGCCAGCAGCTTGGCCGGGAGTAATTCCGTCTACGAGCAGTACTTC.

This clonotype was recorded a few times. The chain links TRBV15 to TRBJ2-3; 11 bases are shared with TRBD2. Trimming took 3 bases from V and 4 from J; bases not matched to a gene: 6. The CDR3 has 16 residues. CDR1 is LNHNV, CDR2 YYDKDF, per germline (reference sequence). The CDR3 region has the DNA TGTGCCACCAGCAGGAGGGTAGCGGGAGGGGCAGATACGCAGTATTTT. This translates into CATSRRVAGGADTQYF. The full variable domain, with the rest looked up from reference TRBV15 and TRBJ2-3, is DAMVIQNPRYQVTQFGKPVTLSCSQTLNHNVMYWYQQKSSQAPKLLFHYYDKDFNNEADTPDNFQSRRPNTSFCFLDIRSPGLGDTAMYLCATSRRVAGGADTQYFGPGTRLTVL.

V and J are TRBV7-2 and TRBJ1-5; no definite D call. Per the germline V gene, CDR1 is SGHTA and CDR2 is FQGNSA. V was cut by 2 bases and J by 7 bases, with 9 bases left in between. This CDR3 comprises 13 residues. This CDR3 reads CASSLNDYQPQHF. CDR3 DNA sequence: TGTGCCAGCAGCTTAAATGATTACCAGCCCCAGCATTTT.

J is TRBJ1-1 and V is TRBV7-2; 9 nucleotides agree with TRBD1. Unmatched junction bases numbered 5, after V lost 3 bases and J lost 12 bases. The CDR3 is made up of 12 amino acids. Germline V gene sequence: CDR1 SGHTA, CDR2 FQGNSA. CDR3 bases: TGTGCCAGCAGCTTTACAGGGGGCGCAACTTTCTTT. Translation: CASSFTGGATFF.

This clonotype was seen a handful of times. The chain recombines TRBV10-3 with TRBJ2-1, with 8 bases aligning to TRBD2. This CDR3 spans 17 amino acids. The V and J ends lost 0 bases and 0 bases, in that order; junction bases with no gene match: 4. Germline V CDR1 and CDR2: ENHRY, SYGVKD. The CDR3 spells CAISESERESSYNEQFF. The DNA for the CDR3 is TGTGCCATCAGTGAGTCTGAGCGGGAGAGCTCCTACAATGAGCAGTTCTTC.

CDR3 sequence reads: CASTQQSTNYGYTF. The CDR3 DNA is TGTGCCAGCACCCAGCAGTCAACAAACTATGGCTACACCTTC. The gene calls are TRBV7-9 and TRBJ1-2; D unresolved. Looked up from germline, CDR1 is SEHNR and CDR2 is FQNEAQ (reference sequence). The CDR3 totals 14 residues. V lost 7 bases and J 2 bases, leaving 14 bases between the germline ends.

V usage is TRBV7-2 and J usage is TRBJ2-3, with TRBD1 matching 8 bases. V shed 5 bases and J 6 bases; nucleotides not matched to a gene: 10. CDR1 is SGHTA, CDR2 FQGNSA, per germline. The CDR3 totals 15 residues. The CDR3 reads CASSQGGTGPDTQYF. The DNA of the CDR3 is TGTGCCAGCAGCCAAGGAGGGACAGGCCCTGATACGCAGTATTTT. Together with reference TRBV7-2 and TRBJ2-3, the CDR3 gives the full variable domain: GAGVSQSPSNKVTEKGKDVELRCDPISGHTALYWYRQSLGQGLEFLIYFQGNSAPDKSGLPSDRFSAERTGGSVSTLTIQRTQQEDSAVYLCASSQGGTGPDTQYFGPGTRLTVL.

The rearrangement links TRBV2 to TRBJ1-1; D unclear. Trimming shortened V by 6 bases and J by 4 bases, and 18 bases separated the two germline ends. The CDR3 length is 15 residues. Germline V lookup: CDR1 SNHLY, CDR2 FYNNEI. The CDR3 sequence is CASRDAAGAGTEAFF. The CDR3 region has the DNA TGTGCCAGCAGAGACGCTGCGGGCGCGGGCACTGAAGCTTTCTTT.

The chain recombines TRBV28 with TRBJ2-7, with 7 bases lining up with TRBD1. CDR1 is MDHEN, CDR2 SYDVKM, per germline. The CDR3 has 11 residues. V lost 4 bases and J lost 6; bases outside the gene matches: 0. CDR3 nucleotide sequence: TGTGCCAGCAGTTGGACAGGCGAGCAGTACTTC. Encoded protein: CASSWTGEQYF.

This clonotype was detected only a few times. The chain combines TRBV7-7 with TRBJ2-2, with 8 bases fitting TRBD2. V lost 5 bases to trimming and J lost 4 bases; unmatched junction nucleotides: 9. This CDR3 is 16 amino acids long. Germline V gives CDR1 SSHAT, CDR2 FNYEAQ (reference sequence). Here the CDR3 DNA reads TGTGCCAGCAGCCTCAAAGCGGGAGTATCCACCGGGGAGCTGTTTTTT. Its translation is CASSLKAGVSTGELFF.

This clonotype appeared a few times. The rearrangement joins TRBV20-1 to TRBJ2-1; D not certain. Germline V CDR1 and CDR2: DFQATT, SNEGSKA (reference sequence). The ends were cut back, 4 bases at V and 6 bases at J, with 7 bases in the middle. The CDR3 extends over 11 amino acids. The CDR3 region is CSANGVNEQFF. CDR3 nucleotide sequence: TGCAGTGCTAACGGAGTCAATGAGCAGTTCTTC.

Only one count was recorded for this clonotype. Relative to the germline gene, one junction end is altered; a read error may explain this. The chain joins TRBV12-3 or TRBV12-4 to TRBJ2-3; 15 bases are shared with TRBD2. The CDR3 spans 18 residues. The CDR3 DNA is TGTGCCTGCAGTACCCGGACTAGCGGGAGGGCCAATACAGATACGCAGTATTTT. Protein product: CACSTRTSGRANTDTQYF.

This chain links TRBV28 with TRBJ2-7; unclear D gene. Germline CDR1 is MDHEN and CDR2 is SYDVKM. V lost 5 bases and J 2 bases, leaving 10 bases between the germline ends. The CDR3 contains 13 residues. CDR3: CASSPPTAYEQYF. CDR3 nucleotide sequence: TGTGCCAGCAGTCCTCCGACGGCCTACGAGCAGTACTTC. Full variable domain (remainder filled in from reference TRBV28 and TRBJ2-7): DVKVTQSSRYLVKRTGEKVFLECVQDMDHENMFWYRQDPGLGLRLIYFSYDVKMKEKGDIPEGYSVSREKKERFSLILESASTNQTSMYLCASSPPTAYEQYFGPGTRLTVT.

This sequence joins TRBV7-2 and TRBJ2-1, with D maybe TRBD2 (6 bases). V was shortened by 5 bases and J by 8 bases, with 13 bases between the two germline ends. Germline CDR1 SGHTA, CDR2 FQGNSA. There are 13 residues in the CDR3. The CDR3 nucleotides read TGTGCCAGCAGCCTTAGCGGTCTCGATGAGCAGTTCTTC. Amino acid sequence: CASSLSGLDEQFF.

V is TRBV7-8 and J is TRBJ1-1; 7 bases fit TRBD1. This CDR3 region has 13 residues. CDR1 is SGHVS, CDR2 FQNEAQ, per germline. Trimming removed 4 bases from V and 9 bases from J; junction bases left unmatched: 8. The CDR3 sequence is CASSSPAGGKAFF. The CDR3 DNA reads TGTGCCAGCAGCTCCCCCGCAGGGGGGAAAGCTTTCTTT.

This clonotype was seen only a few times. This chain links TRBV28 with TRBJ2-5; D not resolved. V shed 2 bases and J shed 1 base, with 11 bases lying between them. This CDR3 has 15 residues. In germline, CDR1 is MDHEN, CDR2 SYDVKM. The CDR3 reads CASSLGQILQETQYF. CDR3 sequence (DNA): TGTGCCAGCAGTTTAGGTCAGATACTCCAAGAGACCCAGTACTTC.

This sequence joins TRBV15 and TRBJ1-1, with 8 bases matching TRBD1. The CDR3 has 16 amino acids. Trimming took 1 base from V and 1 from J; bases not matched to a gene: 5. Germline CDR1 LNHNV, CDR2 YYDKDF (reference sequence). CDR3: CATSRGQGIGNTEAFF. CDR3 DNA sequence: TGTGCCACCAGCAGAGGACAGGGGATAGGGAACACTGAAGCTTTCTTT.

This clonotype was counted a few times. This chain connects TRBV20-1 to TRBJ1-2; D is unresolved. The germline gives CDR1 DFQATT, CDR2 SNEGSKA (reference sequence). V was clipped by 4 bases and J by 3 bases, with 9 bases between them. CDR3 length equals 12 residues. Written as DNA, the CDR3 is TGCAGTGCTACTACAGCTGACTATGGCTACACCTTC. Its protein is CSATTADYGYTF.

J is TRBJ2-3 and V is TRBV5-1; no clear D gene. The germline V gene has CDR1 SGHRS and CDR2 YFSETQ. This CDR3 is built from 12 residues. Trimming took off 4 bases at V and 3 bases at J, with 6 bases between the two ends. The CDR3 region has the DNA TGCGCCAGCAGCAAGACGACAGATACGCAGTATTTT. It specifies CASSKTTDTQYF.

V gene TRBV5-6 combines with J gene TRBJ2-5; D is perhaps TRBD1 or TRBD2 (6 bases each). In germline, CDR1 is SGHDT, CDR2 YYEEEE. The CDR3 totals 15 residues. V lost 3 bases to trimming and J lost 6 bases, with 18 bases between them. The CDR3 loop reads CASSWGAGNRKTQYF. As DNA, the CDR3 is TGTGCCAGCAGCTGGGGGGCGGGAAATCGAAAGACCCAGTACTTC.

The chain couples TRBV7-9 to TRBJ2-1; D is unresolved. V lost 7 bases to trimming and J lost 8 bases, with 9 bases between them. CDR1 is SEHNR, CDR2 FQNEAQ, per germline (reference sequence). CDR3 length: 11 amino acids. CDR3 DNA sequence: TGTGCCAGCACTACCTTATATGAGCAGTTCTTC. It is translated as CASTTLYEQFF.

This chain connects TRBV14 to TRBJ2-7; 10 bases agree with TRBD2. Germline V gives CDR1 SGHDN, CDR2 FVKESK. This CDR3 region has 20 residues. V dropped 0 bases and J dropped 6; count of bases not matched to a gene: 20. CDR3 amino acids: CASSQDLGWGSSGRPFEQYF. The CDR3 DNA reads TGTGCCAGCAGCCAAGATCTGGGGTGGGGGTCTAGCGGGAGACCTTTCGAGCAGTACTTC.

The rearrangement joins TRBV2 to TRBJ1-3; D gene unclear. This CDR3 is built from 13 residues. V lost 7 bases to trimming and J lost 1 base, with 8 bases between them. Germline V gene sequence: CDR1 SNHLY, CDR2 FYNNEI. The CDR3 DNA reads as TGTGCCAGCAATTTGGGTTCTGGAAACACCATATATTTT. Its protein is CASNLGSGNTIYF.

To note about this clonotype: Germline and junction disagree at one end, which may indicate a read error. In nucleotides, the CDR3 is TGTGCCAGCTCACCAAGCCGGGACAGGTCAGACGAGCACTACTTC. Translated: CASSPSRDRSDEHYF. The chain carries TRBV18 and TRBJ2-7; 8 bases are shared with TRBD1. CDR3 length equals 15 residues. From germline, CDR1 is KGHSH and CDR2 LQKENI.